The T cell receptor beta chain described here comes from a study of blood T cell repertoires in COVID-19. Study overall: COVID-19 samples, acute and convalescent, were from the United States, Italy and Spain.

Original analysis: Scientists estimated how many nucleated cells there were by amplifying reference gene primers. Sequencing used immunoSEQ multiplex PCR; TCRdb keeps in-frame clones, though not all of them. The V and J calls and clone size were taken over from that table, and D and trimming were inferred from the DNA. The data contain under 300,000 clones, 85% to 95% of them singletons. This CDR3 region has 17 residues. CDR1 and CDR2 (germline): MGHRA, YSYEKL. The ends were cut back, 0 bases at V and 4 bases at J, with 18 bases in the middle. Those enrolled, adults aged roughly 18 to 100 years, came from around 25 US areas.

V and J are TRBV4-1 and TRBJ1-1; D remains unclear. This TCR was sampled from a woman aged 18-35 years who had recovered from COVID-19. Input material: PBMCs or T cells enriched from blood (not recorded which). Here the CDR3 reads CASSQDKLGFGVTEAFF. CDR3 nucleotide sequence: TGCGCCAGCAGCCAAGATAAATTGGGGTTCGGGGTCACTGAAGCTTTCTTT.